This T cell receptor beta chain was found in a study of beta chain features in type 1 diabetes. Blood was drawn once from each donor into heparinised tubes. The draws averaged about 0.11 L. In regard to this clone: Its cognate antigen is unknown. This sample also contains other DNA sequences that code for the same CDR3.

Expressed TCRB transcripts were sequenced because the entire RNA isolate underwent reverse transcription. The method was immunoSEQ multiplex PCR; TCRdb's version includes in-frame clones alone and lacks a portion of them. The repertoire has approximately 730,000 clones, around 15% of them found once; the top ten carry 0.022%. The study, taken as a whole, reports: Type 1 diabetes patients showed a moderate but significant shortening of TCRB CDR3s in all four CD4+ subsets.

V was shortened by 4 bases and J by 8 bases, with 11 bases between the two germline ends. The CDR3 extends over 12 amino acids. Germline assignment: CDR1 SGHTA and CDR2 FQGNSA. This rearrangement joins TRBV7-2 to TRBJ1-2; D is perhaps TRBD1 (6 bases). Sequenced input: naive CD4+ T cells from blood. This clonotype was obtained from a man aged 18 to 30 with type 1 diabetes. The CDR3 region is CASSSTGYGYTF. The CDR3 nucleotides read TGTGCCAGCAGCTCCACAGGGTACGGCTACACCTTC.